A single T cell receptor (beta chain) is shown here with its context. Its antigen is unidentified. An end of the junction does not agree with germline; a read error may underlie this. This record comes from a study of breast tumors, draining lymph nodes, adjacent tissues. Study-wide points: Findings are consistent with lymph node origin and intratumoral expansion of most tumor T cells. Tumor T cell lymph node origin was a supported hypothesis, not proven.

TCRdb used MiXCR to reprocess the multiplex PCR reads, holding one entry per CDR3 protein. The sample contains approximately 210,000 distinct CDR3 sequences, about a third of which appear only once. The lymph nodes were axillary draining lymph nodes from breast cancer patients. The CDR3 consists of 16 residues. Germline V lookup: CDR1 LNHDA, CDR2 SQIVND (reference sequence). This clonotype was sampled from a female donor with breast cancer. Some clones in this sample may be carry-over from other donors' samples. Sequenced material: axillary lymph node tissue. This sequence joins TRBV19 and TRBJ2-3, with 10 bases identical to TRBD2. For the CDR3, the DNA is TGTGCCAGTAGTGCGGGACTAGCGAGGGCCACAGAAACGCAGTATTTT. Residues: CASSAGLARATETQYF.